The text below deals with one T cell receptor beta chain. The germline gives CDR1 MNHEY, CDR2 SVGAGI. Trimming at V came to 6 bases and at J to 4 bases, leaving 7 bases not matched to a gene. The CDR3 length is 14 residues. Assay used: immunoSEQ multiplex PCR; TCRdb lists only in-frame clones, some missing. The repertoire includes 60,000 or so clones, just over 85% of them detected once, and over 4% sits in the top ten. This entry comes from a study of blood T cell repertoires in COVID-19. In the study overall: T cells, B-cell-depleted T cells, or PBMCs provided the cDNA or gDNA that served as material.

Sequencing was performed on peripheral blood. The chain is built from TRBV6-5 and TRBJ2-7; TRBD1 matches at 9 bases. The sequence was obtained from a man in his sixties with acute or convalescent COVID-19. The CDR3 protein is CASRRTGANYEQYF. CDR3 sequence (DNA): TGTGCCAGCAGAAGGACAGGGGCGAATTACGAGCAGTACTTC.